This T cell receptor (beta chain) stems from a study of blood T cells in healthy people across ages. The germline V and J ends were trimmed by 2 bases and 2 bases, with 16 bases remaining between them. Germline CDR1 reads MDHEN; CDR2 reads SYDVKM. This CDR3 comprises 17 residues. A J-beta primer mix and a sample-barcoded 5' primer were used in a second PCR of about 7 to 12 cycles. TCRdb reprocessed the 5' RACE reads via MiXCR and lists one record per CDR3 protein. This sample has roughly 830,000 distinct CDR3 sequences, with around 68% found just once. This clonotype was sampled from a man younger than 40 in good health. What was sequenced was blood. The chain carries TRBV28 and TRBJ1-5; no clear D. CDR3 in amino acids: CASSLPSWGLGNQPQHF. As DNA, the CDR3 is TGTGCCAGCAGTTTACCTTCTTGGGGTTTGGGCAATCAGCCCCAGCATTTT.